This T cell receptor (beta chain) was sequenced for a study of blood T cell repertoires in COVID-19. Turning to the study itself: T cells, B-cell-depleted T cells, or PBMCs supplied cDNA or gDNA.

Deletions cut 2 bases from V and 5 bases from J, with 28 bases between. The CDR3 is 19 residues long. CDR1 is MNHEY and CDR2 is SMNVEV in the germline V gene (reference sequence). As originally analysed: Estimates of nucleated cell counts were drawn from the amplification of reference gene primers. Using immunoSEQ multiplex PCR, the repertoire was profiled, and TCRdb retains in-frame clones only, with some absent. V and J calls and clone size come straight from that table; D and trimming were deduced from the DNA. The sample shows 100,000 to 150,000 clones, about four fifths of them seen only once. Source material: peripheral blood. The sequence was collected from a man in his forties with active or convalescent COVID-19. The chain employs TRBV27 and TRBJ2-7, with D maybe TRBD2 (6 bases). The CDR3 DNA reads TGTGCCAGCAGTTTAACCCCCCCCTACGGCGGCCGGGAGTCCAACGAGCAGTACTTC. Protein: CASSLTPPYGGRESNEQYF.